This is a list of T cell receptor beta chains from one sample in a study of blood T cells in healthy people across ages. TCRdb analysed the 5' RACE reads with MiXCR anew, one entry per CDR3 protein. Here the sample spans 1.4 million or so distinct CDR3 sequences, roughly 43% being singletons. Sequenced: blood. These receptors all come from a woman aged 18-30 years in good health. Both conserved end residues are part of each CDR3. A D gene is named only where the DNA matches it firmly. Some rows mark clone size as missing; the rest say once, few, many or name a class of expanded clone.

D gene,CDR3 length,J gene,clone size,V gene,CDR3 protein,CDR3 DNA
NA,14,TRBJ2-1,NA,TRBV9,CASSVGRRQETQFF,TGTGCCAGCAGCGTAGGGCGCCGCCAAGAGACCCAGTTCTTC
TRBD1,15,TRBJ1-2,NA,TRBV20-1,CSAINRRDSNYGYTF,TGCAGTGCTATAAACCGCCGGGACAGTAACTATGGCTACACCTTC
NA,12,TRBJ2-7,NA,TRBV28,CASREQGRIQYF,TGTGCCAGCAGGGAACAGGGTAGGATTCAGTACTTC
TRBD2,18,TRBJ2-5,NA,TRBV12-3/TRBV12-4,CASSLGLAGLGYQETQYF,TGTGCCAGCAGTCTCGGACTAGCGGGGCTTGGGTACCAAGAGACCCAGTACTTC
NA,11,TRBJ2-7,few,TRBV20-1,CSALGDYEQYF,TGCAGTGCCCTCGGGGACTACGAGCAGTACTTC
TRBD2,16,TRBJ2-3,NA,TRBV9,CASSVYPSGGTDTQYF,TGTGCCAGCAGCGTCTATCCTAGCGGGGGCACAGATACGCAGTATTTT
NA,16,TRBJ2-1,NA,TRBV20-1,CSARGRGGVSYNEQFF,TGCAGTGCTAGAGGGAGAGGGGGGGTCTCCTACAATGAGCAGTTCTTC
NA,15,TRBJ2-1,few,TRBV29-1,CSVTPLGSSYNEQFF,TGCAGCGTGACCCCCCTGGGGAGCTCCTACAATGAGCAGTTCTTC
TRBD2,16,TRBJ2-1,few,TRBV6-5,CASRSGLAGELSEQFF,TGTGCCAGCAGGTCGGGACTAGCCGGGGAATTGTCTGAGCAGTTCTTC
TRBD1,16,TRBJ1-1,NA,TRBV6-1,CASSGCVGQPNTEAFF,TGTGCCAGCAGTGGATGTGTGGGACAGCCTAACACTGAAGCTTTCTTT
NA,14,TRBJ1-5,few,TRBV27,CASSPWTVNQPQHF,TGTGCCAGCAGTCCCTGGACAGTCAATCAGCCCCAGCATTTT
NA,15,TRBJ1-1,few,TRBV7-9,CASYLDRTSNTEAFF,TGTGCCAGCTACCTAGACAGAACCTCGAACACTGAAGCTTTCTTT
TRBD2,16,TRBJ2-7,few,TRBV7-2,CASSFQTGTSAYEQYF,TGTGCCAGCAGCTTTCAGACCGGGACTAGTGCCTACGAGCAGTACTTC
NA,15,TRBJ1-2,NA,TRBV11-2,CASSSRWLGRYGYTF,TGTGCCAGCAGCTCCCGATGGTTAGGGAGATATGGCTACACCTTC
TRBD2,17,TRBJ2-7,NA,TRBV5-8,CASSLWASGSSNYEQYF,TGTGCCAGCAGCTTGTGGGCTAGCGGGAGTTCAAACTACGAGCAGTACTTC
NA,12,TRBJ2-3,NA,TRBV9,CASSPPGTTQYF,TGTGCCAGCAGCCCACCCGGGACTACGCAGTATTTT
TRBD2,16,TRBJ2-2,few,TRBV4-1,CASSQPQRGGPGELFF,TGCGCCAGCAGCCAACCTCAGCGGGGGGGCCCCGGGGAGCTGTTTTTT
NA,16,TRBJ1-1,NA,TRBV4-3,CASSHALTGMNTEAFF,TGCGCCAGCAGCCACGCGTTGACAGGCATGAACACTGAAGCTTTCTTT
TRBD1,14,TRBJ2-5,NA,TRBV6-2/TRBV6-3,CASSRDRGRNEQYF,TGTGCCAGCAGCCGGGACAGGGGACGCAATGAGCAGTACTTC
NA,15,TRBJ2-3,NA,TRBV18,CASSPAKVGTDTQYF,TGTGCCAGCTCACCAGCCAAGGTTGGAACAGATACGCAGTATTTT
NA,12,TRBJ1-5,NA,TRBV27,CASRDRDQPQHF,TGTGCCAGCAGGGACCGGGATCAGCCCCAGCATTTT
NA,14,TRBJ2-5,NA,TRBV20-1,CSARAWDNQETQYF,TGCAGTGCTAGAGCTTGGGACAATCAAGAGACCCAGTACTTC
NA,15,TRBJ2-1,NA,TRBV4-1,CASSQDPSSYNEQLF,TGCGCCAGCAGCCAAGATCCGAGCTCCTACAATGAGCAGCTCTTC
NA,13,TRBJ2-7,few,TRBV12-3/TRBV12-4,CASTRQAAYEQYF,TGTGCCAGCACTCGACAGGCGGCCTACGAGCAGTACTTC
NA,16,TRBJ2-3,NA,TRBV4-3,CASSLLSIGRTDTQYF,TGCGCCAGCAGCCTTTTATCAATAGGCCGCACAGATACGCAGTATTTT
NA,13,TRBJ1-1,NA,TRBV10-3,CAIREFGNTEAFF,TGTGCCATCAGAGAGTTTGGGAACACTGAAGCTTTCTTT
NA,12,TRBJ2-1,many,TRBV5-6,CASSLVLNEQFF,TGTGCCAGCAGCTTGGTCTTGAATGAGCAGTTCTTC
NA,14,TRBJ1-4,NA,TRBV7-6,CASSPRRVGEKLFF,TGTGCCAGCAGCCCACGGAGGGTGGGTGAAAAACTGTTTTTT
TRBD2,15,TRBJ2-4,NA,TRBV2,CASSAGTSGIWQQYF,TGTGCCAGCAGTGCCGGGACTAGCGGGATCTGGCAGCAGTACTTC
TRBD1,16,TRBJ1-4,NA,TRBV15,CATSRRRDRTNEKLFF,TGTGCCACCAGCAGACGCCGGGACAGGACTAATGAAAAACTGTTTTTT
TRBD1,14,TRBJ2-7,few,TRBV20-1,CSVYTRGQGYEQYF,TGCAGCGTATATACACGAGGACAGGGCTACGAGCAGTACTTC
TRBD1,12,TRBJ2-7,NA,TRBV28,CATSTGNYEQYF,TGTGCCACCTCGACAGGGAACTACGAGCAGTACTTC
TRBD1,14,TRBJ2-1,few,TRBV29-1,CSVEGDSSYNEQFF,TGCAGCGTTGAAGGGGACAGTTCCTACAATGAGCAGTTCTTC
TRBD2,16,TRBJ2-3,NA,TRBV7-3,CASSPQGLAGADTQYF,TGTGCCAGCAGCCCACAGGGACTAGCGGGGGCAGATACGCAGTATTTT
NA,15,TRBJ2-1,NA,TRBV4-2,CASSQEDSSSHEQFF,TGTGCCAGCAGCCAAGAGGATAGCTCGTCACATGAGCAGTTCTTC
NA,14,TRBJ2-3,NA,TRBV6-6,CASSGITSTDTQYF,TGTGCCAGCAGTGGGATCACTAGCACAGATACGCAGTATTTT
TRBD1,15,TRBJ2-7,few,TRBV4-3,CASSQGGQGYYEQYF,TGCGCCAGCAGCCAAGGGGGACAGGGGTACTACGAGCAGTACTTC
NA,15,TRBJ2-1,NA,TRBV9,CASSVVGSGYNEQFF,TGTGCCAGCAGCGTAGTGGGTAGCGGCTACAATGAGCAGTTCTTC
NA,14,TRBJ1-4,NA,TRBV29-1,CSVEVQGQREKLFF,TGCAGCGTTGAAGTTCAGGGTCAGAGAGAAAAACTGTTTTTT
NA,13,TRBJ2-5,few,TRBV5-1,CASSRVGLETQYF,TGCGCCAGCAGTCGAGTAGGATTAGAGACCCAGTACTTC
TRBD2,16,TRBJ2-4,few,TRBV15,CATSRDGGGIDNEQYF,TGTGCCACCAGCAGAGATGGGGGAGGGATCGACAATGAGCAGTACTTC
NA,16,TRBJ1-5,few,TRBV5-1,CASSLGSGSRNQPQHF,TGCGCCAGCAGCTTGGGTTCTGGGTCGCGCAATCAGCCCCAGCATTTT
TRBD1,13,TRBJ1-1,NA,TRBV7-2,CASSSSYRGEAFF,TGTGCCAGCAGCTCAAGTTACAGGGGGGAAGCTTTCTTT
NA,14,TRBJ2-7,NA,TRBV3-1,CASSLGRTGYEQYF,TGTGCCAGCAGCCTCGGTAGGACGGGCTACGAGCAGTACTTC
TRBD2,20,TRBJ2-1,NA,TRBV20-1,CSARDRGGTMQRSSYNEQFF,TGCAGTGCTAGAGATCGAGGAGGGACTATGCAAAGGAGCTCCTACAATGAGCAGTTCTTC
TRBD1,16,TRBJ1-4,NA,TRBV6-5,CASSYLRTGAGEKLFF,TGCGCCAGCAGTTACTTAAGGACAGGGGCAGGGGAAAAACTGTTTTTT
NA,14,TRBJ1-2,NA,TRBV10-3,CAISESGQVGGYTF,TGTGCCATCAGTGAGTCGGGCCAGGTGGGAGGCTACACCTTC